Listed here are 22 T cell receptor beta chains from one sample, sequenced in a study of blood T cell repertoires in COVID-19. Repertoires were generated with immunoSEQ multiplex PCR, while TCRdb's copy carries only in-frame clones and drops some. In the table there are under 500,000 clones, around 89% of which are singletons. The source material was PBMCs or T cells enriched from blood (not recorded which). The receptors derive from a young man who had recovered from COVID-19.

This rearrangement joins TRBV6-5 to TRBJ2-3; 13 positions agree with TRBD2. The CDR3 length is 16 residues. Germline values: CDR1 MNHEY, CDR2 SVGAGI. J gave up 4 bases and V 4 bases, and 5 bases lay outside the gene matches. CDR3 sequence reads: CASSSTSGRIPDTQYF. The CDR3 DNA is TGTGCCAGCAGTTCGACTAGCGGGAGGATCCCAGATACGCAGTATTTT.

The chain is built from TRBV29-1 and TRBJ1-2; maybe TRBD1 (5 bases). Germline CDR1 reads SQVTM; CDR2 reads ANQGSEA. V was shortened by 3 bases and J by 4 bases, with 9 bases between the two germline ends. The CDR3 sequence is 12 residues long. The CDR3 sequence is CSVEGTPYGYTF. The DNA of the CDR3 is TGCAGCGTTGAGGGGACTCCCTATGGCTACACCTTC.

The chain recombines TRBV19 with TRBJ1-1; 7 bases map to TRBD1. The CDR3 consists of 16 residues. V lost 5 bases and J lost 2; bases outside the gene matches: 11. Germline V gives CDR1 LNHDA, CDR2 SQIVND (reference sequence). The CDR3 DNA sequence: TGTGCCAGTAGTGAGGGACCGGGACAGCGAAACACTGAAGCTTTCTTT. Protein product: CASSEGPGQRNTEAFF. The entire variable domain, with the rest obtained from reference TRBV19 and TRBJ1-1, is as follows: DGGITQSPKYLFRKEGQNVTLSCEQNLNHDAMYWYRQDPGQGLRLIYYSQIVNDFQKGDIAEGYSVSREKKESFPLTVTSAQKNPTAFYLCASSEGPGQRNTEAFFGQGTRLTVV.

The CDR3: CASMSSGNTIYF. The CDR3 bases are TGTGCCAGCATGAGCTCTGGAAACACCATATATTTT. The rearrangement uses TRBV28 and TRBJ1-3, with D unclear. V was cut by 7 bases and J by 0 bases, with 4 bases left in between. The CDR3 spans 12 residues. From germline, CDR1 is MDHEN and CDR2 SYDVKM.

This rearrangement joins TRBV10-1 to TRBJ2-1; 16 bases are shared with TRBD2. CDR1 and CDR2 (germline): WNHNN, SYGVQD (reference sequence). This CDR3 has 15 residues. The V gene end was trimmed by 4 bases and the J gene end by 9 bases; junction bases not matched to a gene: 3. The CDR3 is CASSAGTSGRVEQFF. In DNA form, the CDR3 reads TGCGCCAGCAGTGCGGGGACTAGCGGGAGGGTTGAGCAGTTCTTC.

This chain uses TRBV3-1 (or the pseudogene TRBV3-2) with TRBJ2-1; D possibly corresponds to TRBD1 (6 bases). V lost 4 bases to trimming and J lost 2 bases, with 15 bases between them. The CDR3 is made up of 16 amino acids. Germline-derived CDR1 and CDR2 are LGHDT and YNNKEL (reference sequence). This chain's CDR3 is CASSPMGRGTYNEQFF. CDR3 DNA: TGTGCCAGCAGCCCCATGGGTAGGGGGACCTACAATGAGCAGTTCTTC.

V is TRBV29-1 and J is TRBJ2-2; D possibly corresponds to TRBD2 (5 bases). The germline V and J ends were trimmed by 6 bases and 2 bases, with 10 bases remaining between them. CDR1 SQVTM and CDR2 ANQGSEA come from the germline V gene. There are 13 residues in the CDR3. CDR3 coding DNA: TGCAGCGTAGTTGGACTTAACACCGGGGAGCTGTTTTTT. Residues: CSVVGLNTGELFF.

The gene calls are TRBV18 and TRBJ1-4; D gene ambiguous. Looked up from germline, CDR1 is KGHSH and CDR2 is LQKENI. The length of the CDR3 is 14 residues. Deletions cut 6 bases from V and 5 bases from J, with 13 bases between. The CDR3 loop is CASSSGIENEKLFF. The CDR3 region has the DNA TGTGCCAGCTCTTCGGGGATAGAAAATGAAAAACTGTTTTTT.

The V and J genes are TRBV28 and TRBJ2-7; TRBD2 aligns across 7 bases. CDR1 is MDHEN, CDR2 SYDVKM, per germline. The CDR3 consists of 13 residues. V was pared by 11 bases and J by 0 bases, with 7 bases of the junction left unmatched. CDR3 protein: CAHARDYSYEQYF. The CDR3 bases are TGTGCCCACGCCAGGGACTACTCCTACGAGCAGTACTTC.

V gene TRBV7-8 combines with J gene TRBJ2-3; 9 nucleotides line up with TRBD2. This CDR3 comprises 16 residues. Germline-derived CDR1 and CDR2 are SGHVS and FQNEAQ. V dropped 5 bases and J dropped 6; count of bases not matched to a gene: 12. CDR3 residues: CASSRDGGRAWDTQYF. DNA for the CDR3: TGTGCCAGCAGCCGAGACGGCGGGAGGGCCTGGGATACGCAGTATTTT.

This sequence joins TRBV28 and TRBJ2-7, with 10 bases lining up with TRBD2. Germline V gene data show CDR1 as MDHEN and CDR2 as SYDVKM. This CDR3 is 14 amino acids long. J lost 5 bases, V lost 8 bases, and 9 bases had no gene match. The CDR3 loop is CASCLSGRVHEQYF. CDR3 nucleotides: TGTGCCAGCTGTCTAAGCGGGAGGGTGCACGAGCAGTACTTC.

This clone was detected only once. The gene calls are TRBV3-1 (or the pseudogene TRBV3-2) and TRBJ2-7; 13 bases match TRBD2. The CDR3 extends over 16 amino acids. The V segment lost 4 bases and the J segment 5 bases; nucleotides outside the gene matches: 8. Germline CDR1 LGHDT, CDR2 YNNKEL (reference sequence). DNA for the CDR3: TGTGCCAGCAGCCTCCTCGGGACTAGCGGGACGGACGAGCAGTACTTC. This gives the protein CASSLLGTSGTDEQYF.

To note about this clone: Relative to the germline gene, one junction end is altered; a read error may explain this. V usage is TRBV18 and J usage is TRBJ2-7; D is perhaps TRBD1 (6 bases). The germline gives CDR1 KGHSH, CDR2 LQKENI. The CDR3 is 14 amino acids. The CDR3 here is CASSPRGPGRIAFF. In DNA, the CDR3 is TGTGCCAGCTCACCACGGGGGCCGGGCCGCATAGCCTTTTTC.

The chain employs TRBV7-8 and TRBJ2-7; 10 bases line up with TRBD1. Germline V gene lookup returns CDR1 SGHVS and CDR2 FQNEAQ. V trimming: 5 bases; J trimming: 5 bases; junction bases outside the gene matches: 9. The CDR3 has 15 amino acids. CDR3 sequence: CASSLGTGEHDEQYF. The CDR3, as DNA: TGTGCCAGCAGCCTCGGGACAGGGGAACATGACGAGCAGTACTTC. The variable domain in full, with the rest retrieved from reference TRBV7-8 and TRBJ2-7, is GAGVSQSPRYKVAKRGQDVALRCDPISGHVSLFWYQQALGQGPEFLTYFQNEAQLDKSGLPSDRFFAERPEGSVSTLKIQRTQQEDSAVYLCASSLGTGEHDEQYFGPGTRLTVT.

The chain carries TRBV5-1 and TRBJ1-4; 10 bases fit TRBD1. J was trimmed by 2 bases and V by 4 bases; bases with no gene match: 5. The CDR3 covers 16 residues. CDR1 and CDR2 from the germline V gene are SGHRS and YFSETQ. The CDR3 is CASSRTGGGTNEKLFF. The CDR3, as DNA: TGCGCCAGCAGCCGGACAGGGGGAGGCACTAATGAAAAACTGTTTTTT.

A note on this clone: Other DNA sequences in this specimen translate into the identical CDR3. The CDR3 loop is CASSLPQGGEKLFF. In DNA form, the CDR3 reads TGTGCCAGCAGTCTGCCCCAGGGTGGCGAAAAACTGTTTTTT. The rearrangement links TRBV28 to TRBJ1-4; a possible D gene is TRBD1 (5 bases). This CDR3 region has 14 residues. In germline, CDR1 is MDHEN, CDR2 SYDVKM. V was cut by 5 bases and J by 8 bases, with 15 bases left in between.

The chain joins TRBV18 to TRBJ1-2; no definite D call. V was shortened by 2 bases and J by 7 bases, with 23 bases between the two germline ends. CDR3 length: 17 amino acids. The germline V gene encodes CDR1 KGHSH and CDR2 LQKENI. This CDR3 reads CASSPVPTMAGRRGYTF. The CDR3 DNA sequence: TGTGCCAGCTCACCAGTTCCCACCATGGCAGGTCGTCGTGGCTACACCTTC.

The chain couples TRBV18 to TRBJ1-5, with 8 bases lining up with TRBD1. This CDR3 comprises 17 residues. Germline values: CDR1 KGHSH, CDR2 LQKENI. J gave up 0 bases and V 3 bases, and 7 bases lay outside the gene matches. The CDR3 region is CASSPRTGLYSNQPQHF. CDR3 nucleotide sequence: TGTGCCAGCTCACCCCGGACAGGGCTATATAGCAATCAGCCCCAGCATTTT.

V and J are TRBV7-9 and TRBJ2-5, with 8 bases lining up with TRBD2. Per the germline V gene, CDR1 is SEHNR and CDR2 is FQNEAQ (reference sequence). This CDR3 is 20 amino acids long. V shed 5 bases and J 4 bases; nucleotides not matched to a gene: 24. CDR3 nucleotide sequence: TGTGCCAGCAGCCGGGCCGGGACTAGGTCAAGGGAAGGATCCTCAGAGACCCAGTACTTC. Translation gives CASSRAGTRSREGSSETQYF.

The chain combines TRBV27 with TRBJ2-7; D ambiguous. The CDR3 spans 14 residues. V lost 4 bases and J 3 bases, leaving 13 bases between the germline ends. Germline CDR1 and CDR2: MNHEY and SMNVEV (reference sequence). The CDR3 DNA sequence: TGTGCCAGCAGTTCGAGGCAGAGCTACTACGAGCAGTACTTC. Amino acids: CASSSRQSYYEQYF.

In DNA, the CDR3 is TGTGCCAGCAGCATGGGGCCGAGTAATGAAAAACTGTTTTTT. Translation: CASSMGPSNEKLFF. The gene calls are TRBV9 and TRBJ1-4; D might be TRBD1 (5 bases). The CDR3 extends over 14 amino acids. The V gene's germline CDR1 is SGDLS and CDR2 YYNGEE. V was pared by 4 bases and J by 4 bases, with 11 bases between.

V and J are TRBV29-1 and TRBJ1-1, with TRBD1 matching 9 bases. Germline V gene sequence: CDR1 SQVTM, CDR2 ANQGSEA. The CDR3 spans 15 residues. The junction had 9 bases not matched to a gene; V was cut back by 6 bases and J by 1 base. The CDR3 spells CSVLDRGRKNTEAFF. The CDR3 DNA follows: TGCAGCGTCCTGGACAGGGGAAGGAAGAACACTGAAGCTTTCTTT.